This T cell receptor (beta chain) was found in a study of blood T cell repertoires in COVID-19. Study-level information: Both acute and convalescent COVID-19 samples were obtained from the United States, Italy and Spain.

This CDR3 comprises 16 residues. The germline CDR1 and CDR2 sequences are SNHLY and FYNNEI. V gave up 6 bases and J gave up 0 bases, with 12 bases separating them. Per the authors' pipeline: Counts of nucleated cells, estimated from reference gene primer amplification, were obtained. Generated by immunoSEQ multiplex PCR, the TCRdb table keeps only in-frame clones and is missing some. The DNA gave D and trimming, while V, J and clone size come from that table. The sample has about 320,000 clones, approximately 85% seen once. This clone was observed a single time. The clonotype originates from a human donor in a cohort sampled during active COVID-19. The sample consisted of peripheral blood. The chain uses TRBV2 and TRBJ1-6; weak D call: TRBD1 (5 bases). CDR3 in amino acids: CASRLTDSSYNSPLHF. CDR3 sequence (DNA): TGTGCCAGCAGACTCACTGACAGCTCCTATAATTCACCCCTCCACTTT.